What follows is one TCR beta chain and its context. The target of this receptor is not known. No much larger clone exists at a distance of one base, and base qualities are not known. The V and J ends are trimmed by 0 bases and 4 bases, leaving 13 bases between them. From cysteine to phenylalanine, the CDR3 is 16 amino acids long. Of all the DNA, just the CDR3 is kept, 48 bases in frame from base 1. CDR1 and CDR2 are read off the germline V gene as SGHRS and YFSETQ. This specimen belongs to a study of shared clonotypes between healthy human individuals (TCRdb year 2020). In terms of the full investigation: The cohort comprised a couple of women and three men aged 18 to 49 years. For each donor, CD4 naive and CD4 memory were each run on three plates, CD8 naive on two plates, and CD8 memory on one plate. The study deeply sequenced blood TCR repertoires of several healthy adults to estimate repertoire size and the extent of clonotype sharing between individuals. Libraries were prepared and TCR repertoires were sequenced by different laboratories using diverse techniques, in order to increase sequencing depth and limit assay-specific biases. Per donor, leukapheresis produced somewhere between about 0.9 and 9.5 billion PBMCs. Summary of the overall study and its limitations: Pairwise subsampling indicated that sequencing depth was expected to affect the degree of clonotype sharing among donors. About 5% of naive CD4, 3.5% of naive CD8, roughly 2.4% of memory CD4, and approximately 0.39% of memory CD8 clonotypes were shared across several donors. Because the study included only a small number of donors, the genetic and exposure-history diversity represented was limited. Sampling was limited to blood, and TCR repertoires in tissue likely differ from TCR repertoires in blood. Even with the large sequencing depth, rarefaction of the sorted-subset datasets indicated that sequencing was incomplete. Compared with non-shared clonotypes, the clonotypes found in all four sorted-subset donors had higher generation probabilities. Estimated clonotype richness was generally larger for naive than for memory subsets.

Donors were healthy HIV-negative adults with no recently reported acute infections or vaccinations. Every donor was a Caucasian adult living in Nashville, Tennessee, USA. CD4+ T cells were enriched by magnetic negative selection, after which naive cells were positively selected on CD45RA and the negative fraction was taken as the memory subset. Blood was collected by leukapheresis, and PBMCs were isolated by Ficoll-Histopaque density gradient centrifugation and then cryopreserved in liquid nitrogen vapor phase. Analytical flow cytometry was used to check the purity and quantity of every magnetically sorted T cell population. From each sorted fraction, genomic DNA was isolated and quantified by UV absorbance on a Nanodrop 2000c. TCR CDR3 regions were amplified from genomic DNA by multiplex PCR using the deep immunoSEQ assay. Genomic DNA extracted from each cell subset was distributed evenly over all wells of several immunoSEQ 96-well plates, and each plate served as one replicate. Each replicate PCR for sorted subsets received about 220 ng genomic DNA, equal to around 32,000 T cell genomes. Purified libraries were quantified with a Qubit 3.0 fluorometer, sized on a Bioanalyzer 2100, and re-quantified with the KAPA Library Quantification kit. Every immunoSEQ 96-well plate was sequenced on a separate single-read 150-cycle Illumina NextSeq 550 flow cell. As for the authors' bioinformatics: Because the immunoSEQ output held only junctional sequences and lacked quality scores, the filtering could not match the filtering applied to full-length reads. Sequences were annotated with PyIR, a Python wrapper for IgBLAST v1.9, using IMGT germline references to assign V/J genes and CDR3. Reads with weak V/J assignments (E-value above 1e-6), missing CDR3, stop codons, out-of-frame junctions, or ambiguous translated residues were removed. A V3J clonotype was defined by an identical inferred V gene, J gene, and CDR3 amino acid sequence. Percentage overlap between repertoires was computed as shared unique clonotypes divided by the size of the smaller repertoire. Richness of each repertoire was evaluated using RTK rarefaction, the Chao1 estimator, and Recon v2.1 estimates of unobserved clonotypes. For all TCRbeta clonotypes obtained by the gDNA method from a handful of donors, generation probabilities were computed with OLGA. TCRdb mirrors the immuneACCESS table, restricted to in-frame sequences. Some clones are absent from its copies; in checked studies, under half trace to an unresolved V gene, and the reason for the others is unknown. V and J calls plus clone size are reproduced from that table; the DNA served to infer D and trimming. The sample data list 2 million to 2.5 million clones, and around 92% of these were observed just once. The ten largest clones capture roughly 0.34% of the sample.

Rearrangement joined TRBV5-1 to TRBJ2-2; TRBD1 might be the D gene, on 5 matching bases. Sequencing input: naive CD4+ T cells from PBMCs. The cell subset or site label for this specimen denotes: CD45RA+ positively selected. The sequence was collected from a man aged 18 to 29 in good health. Some clones in this sample may be carry-over from other donors' samples. For the CDR3, the sequence is CASSLVQGSGTGELFF. The nucleotide sequence is TGCGCCAGCAGCTTGGTGCAGGGCTCTGGCACCGGGGAGCTGTTTTTT.